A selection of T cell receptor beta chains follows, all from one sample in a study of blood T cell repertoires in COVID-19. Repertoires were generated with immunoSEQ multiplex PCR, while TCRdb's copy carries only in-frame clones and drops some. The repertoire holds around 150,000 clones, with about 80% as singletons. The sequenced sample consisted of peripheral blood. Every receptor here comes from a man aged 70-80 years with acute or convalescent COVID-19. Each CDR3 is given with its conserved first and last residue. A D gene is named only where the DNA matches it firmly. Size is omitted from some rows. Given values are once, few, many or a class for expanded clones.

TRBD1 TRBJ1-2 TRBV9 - TGTGCCAGCAGCGTAGTCGGGCAGGGGGAGTACGGTGGCTACACCTTC CASSVVGQGEYGGYTF
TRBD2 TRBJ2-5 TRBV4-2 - TGTGCCAGCAGCCAAGTGGCGGGGGGGCCGGGTCAAGAGACCCAGTACTTC CASSQVAGGPGQETQYF
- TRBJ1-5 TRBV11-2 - TGTGCCAGCAGCTCAGGACAGAACAATCAGCCCCAGCATTTT CASSSGQNNQPQHF
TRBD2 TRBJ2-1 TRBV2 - TGTGCCAGCAGTGGGACTAGAGGTATCATCAATGAGCAGTTCTTC CASSGTRGIINEQFF
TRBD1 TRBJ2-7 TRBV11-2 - TGTGCCAGCAGCTTAGACCCTCCGGGACAGGGCTCCTACGAGCAGTACTTC CASSLDPPGQGSYEQYF
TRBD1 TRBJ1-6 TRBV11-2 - TGTGCCAGCAGCCGATGGACAGGGGCGGGAAATTCACCCCTCCACTTT CASSRWTGAGNSPLHF
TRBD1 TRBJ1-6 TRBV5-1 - TGCGCCAGCAGGGGACAGGGAAGCTCCTATAATTCACCCCTCCACTTT CASRGQGSSYNSPLHF
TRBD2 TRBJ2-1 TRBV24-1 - TGTGCCACCAGTGTCGGCGGGAGTAACGATGAGCAGTTCTTC CATSVGGSNDEQFF
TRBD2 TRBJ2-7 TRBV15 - TGTGCCGAAGACGGTAGCGGGAGGGCCCAGCAGTACTTC CAEDGSGRAQQYF
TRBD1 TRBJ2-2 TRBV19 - TGTGCCAGTAGTATCCTCGGACAGGGAGCCGGGGAGCTGTTTTTT CASSILGQGAGELFF
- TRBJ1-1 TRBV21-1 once TGTGCCAGCTCCGGACAGGGGGCAGGAGCTTTCTTT CASSGQGAGAFF
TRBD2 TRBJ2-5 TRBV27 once TGTGCCATGCCAAGCGTGGCTAGCGGGAGAATTAAAGAGACCCAGTACTTC CAMPSVASGRIKETQYF
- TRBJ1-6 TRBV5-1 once TGCGCCAGCAGCATACAGGGAGGGAATTCACCCCTCCACTTT CASSIQGGNSPLHF
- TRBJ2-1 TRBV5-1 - TGCGCCAGCAGCTTAGAGGACTACTCCTACAATGAGCAGTTCTTC CASSLEDYSYNEQFF
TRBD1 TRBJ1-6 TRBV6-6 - TGTGCCAGCAGCACAACGACAGGGAGTTCACCCCTCCACTTT CASSTTTGSSPLHF
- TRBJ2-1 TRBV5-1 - TGCGCCAGCAGCTTACAGGGCTCCTACAATGAGCAGTTCTTC CASSLQGSYNEQFF
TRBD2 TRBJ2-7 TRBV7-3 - TGTGCCAGCAGCTCTAGCGGGGGGGCCGCCCACGAGCAGTACTTC CASSSSGGAAHEQYF
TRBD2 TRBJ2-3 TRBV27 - TGTGCCAGCAGTTTCAATCTAGCGGGAGGGCCGGATACGCAGTATTTT CASSFNLAGGPDTQYF
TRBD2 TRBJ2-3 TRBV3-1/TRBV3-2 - TGTGCCAGCAGCCCCGAGCCTAGCGGGACGCAGGGGGATACGCAGTATTTT CASSPEPSGTQGDTQYF
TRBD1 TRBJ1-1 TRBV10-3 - TGTGCCATCACTACAGGGGGCTTTAACACTGAAGCTTTCTTT CAITTGGFNTEAFF
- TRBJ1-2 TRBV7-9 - TGTGCCAGCAGCTTGAGGGCGGCAGGGGCTAACTATGGCTACACCTTC CASSLRAAGANYGYTF
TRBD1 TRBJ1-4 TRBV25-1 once TGTGCCAGCAGTGAATCGGGGACAGGGGTTGAAAAACTGTTTTTT CASSESGTGVEKLFF
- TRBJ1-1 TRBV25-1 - TGTGCCAGTGGCCCGGGGACTGAAGCTTTCTTT CASGPGTEAFF
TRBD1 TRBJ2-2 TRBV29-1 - TGCAGCGCGGGACAGACCAACACCGGGGAGCTGTTTTTT CSAGQTNTGELFF
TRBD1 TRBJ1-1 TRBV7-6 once TGTGCCAGCAGCCTTAGGACAGGGCGGTACACTGAAGCTTTCTTT CASSLRTGRYTEAFF
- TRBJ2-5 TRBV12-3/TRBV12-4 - TGTGCCAGCAGGAGACAGGGAGGTGAGACCCAGTACTTC CASRRQGGETQYF
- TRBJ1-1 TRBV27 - TGTGCCAGCAGTTTCTCGGGACTAAACACTGAAGCTTTCTTT CASSFSGLNTEAFF
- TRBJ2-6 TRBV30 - TGTGCCTGGTCACAGGGTTTTGGGGCCAACGTCCTGACTTTC CAWSQGFGANVLTF
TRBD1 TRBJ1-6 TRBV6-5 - TGTGCCAGCAGATCAGGGGGCGCCTCCCCCCTCCACTTT CASRSGGASPLHF
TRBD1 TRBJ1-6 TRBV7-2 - TGTGCCAGCAGCCAGGGGGCGTATAATTCACCCCTCCACTTT CASSQGAYNSPLHF
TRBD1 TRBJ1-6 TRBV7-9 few TGTGCCAGCAGCCCAGGGGGCGTGAATTCACCCCTCCACTTT CASSPGGVNSPLHF
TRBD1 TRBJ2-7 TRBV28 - TGTGCCAGCAAGAAAAGCGACAGGGACTCCTACGAGCAGTACTTC CASKKSDRDSYEQYF
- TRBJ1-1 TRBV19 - TGTGCCAGTAGACCCGGTGGAGGGCGGGGCACTGAAGCTTTCTTT CASRPGGGRGTEAFF
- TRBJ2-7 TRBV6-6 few TGTGCCAGCAGTTCGACAGGGGAGGGCGAGCAGTACTTC CASSSTGEGEQYF
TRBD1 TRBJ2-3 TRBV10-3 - TGTGCCATCAGCGACCGGACAGGAGACACAGATACGCAGTATTTT CAISDRTGDTDTQYF
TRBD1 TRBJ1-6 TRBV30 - TGTGCCTGGAGTTCAGGGGGCTATAATTCACCCCTCCACTTT CAWSSGGYNSPLHF
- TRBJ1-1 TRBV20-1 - TGCAGTGCTAATCCTAGCACTGAAGCTTTCTTT CSANPSTEAFF
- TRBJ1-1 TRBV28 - TGTGCCAGCAGTTTTAAGCATGAAGCTTTCTTT CASSFKHEAFF
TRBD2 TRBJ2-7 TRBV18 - TGTGCCAGCTCACCACCGAGCGCCATAGCGGGGGGTGAGCAGTACTTC CASSPPSAIAGGEQYF
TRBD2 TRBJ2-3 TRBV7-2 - TGTGCCAGCAGCTTAGAGGCGCTAGCGGTTTTCACAGATACGCAGTATTTT CASSLEALAVFTDTQYF
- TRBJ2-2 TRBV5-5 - TGTGCCAGCAGCTTTGGGGGGACAGTAGGGACCGGGGAGCTGTTTTTT CASSFGGTVGTGELFF
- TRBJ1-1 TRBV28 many TGTGCCAGCAGTCCATTGGAGGGTAGGAACACTGAAGCTTTCTTT CASSPLEGRNTEAFF
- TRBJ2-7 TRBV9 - TGTGCCAGCAAATATGAGTACTTC CASKYEYF
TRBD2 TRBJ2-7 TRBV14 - TGTGCCAGCAGCCAAGATTTTACTAGCGGGGCGTACGAGCAGTACTTC CASSQDFTSGAYEQYF
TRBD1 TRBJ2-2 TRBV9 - TGTGCCAGCAGCGTAGACTGGGACAGGGGCCCTATCCTGAACACCGGGGAGCTGTTTTTT CASSVDWDRGPILNTGELFF
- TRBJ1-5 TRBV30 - TGTGCCTGGAGTGGAGCAGACTATAGCAATCAGCCCCAGCATTTT CAWSGADYSNQPQHF
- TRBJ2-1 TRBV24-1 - TGTGCCACCAGTGATTTGCAGTCTGGTTCTAGCTCCTACAATGAGCAGTTCTTC CATSDLQSGSSSYNEQFF
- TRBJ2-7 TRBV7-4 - TGTGCCAGCAGATTTAGCGCCCCGAAGACAGGTTCGTCGTACGAGCAGTACTTC CASRFSAPKTGSSYEQYF
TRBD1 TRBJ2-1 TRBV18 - TGTGCCAGCTCACGTGGGACAGGGGACAATGAGCAGTTCTTC CASSRGTGDNEQFF
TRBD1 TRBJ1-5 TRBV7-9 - TGTGCCAGCAGCTTAGCGCGGGGACAGTTCAATCAGCCCCAGCATTTT CASSLARGQFNQPQHF
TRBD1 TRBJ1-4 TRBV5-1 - TGCGCCAGCAGCTCCAGACAGGGTCTAGATGAAAAACTGTTTTTT CASSSRQGLDEKLFF
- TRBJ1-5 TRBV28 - TGTGCCAGCAGTGGGACAATGGCTCGCGTTTCAGGTCAGCCCCAGCATTTT CASSGTMARVSGQPQHF
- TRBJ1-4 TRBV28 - TGTGCCAGCAGTGAACAGGGATCACCAACTAATGAAAAACTGTTTTTT CASSEQGSPTNEKLFF
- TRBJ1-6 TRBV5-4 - TGTGCCAGCAGCTTAGACAGAGATAATTCACCCCTCCACTTT CASSLDRDNSPLHF
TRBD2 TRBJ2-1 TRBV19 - TGTGCCAGTAGCCCTAGCGGAGCTGAGCAGTTCTTC CASSPSGAEQFF